This TCR beta chain stems from a study of blood T cell repertoires in COVID-19. The overall study: COVID-19 samples collected from the United States, Italy and Spain covered acute and convalescent phases. The cDNA or gDNA used as material had been derived from T cells, B-cell-depleted T cells, or PBMCs.

Per the authors' pipeline: Estimated nucleated cell counts came from reference gene primer amplification. Clones were read by immunoSEQ multiplex PCR, and TCRdb kept only the in-frame ones, dropping some. V and J calls and clone size are given by that table; D and trimming were obtained from the DNA. Altogether about 70,000 clones are present, 60% to 85% being singletons, with the ten largest covering more than 20%. V trimming: 4 bases; J trimming: 2 bases; junction bases outside the gene matches: 5. The CDR3 contains 16 residues. In germline, CDR1 is SGHVS, CDR2 FNYEAQ. V usage is TRBV7-6 and J usage is TRBJ1-6; TRBD1 aligns across 7 bases. The receptor comes from a man aged 65-85 years with acute or convalescent COVID-19. The source material was peripheral blood. The CDR3 here is CASSSQGVTYNSPLHF. The CDR3, as DNA: TGTGCCAGCAGCTCTCAGGGGGTAACCTATAATTCACCCCTCCACTTT.